This TCR beta chain was obtained from a study of blood T cell repertoires in COVID-19. Measured with immunoSEQ multiplex PCR; TCRdb has only the in-frame clones, and not every one. This table has under 200,000 clones, 86% appearing once. V shed 5 bases and J 5 bases; nucleotides not matched to a gene: 7. CDR3 size: 14 residues. Germline CDR1 and CDR2: SGHAT and FQNNGV. The specimen was peripheral blood. The rearrangement joins TRBV11-2 to TRBJ2-3; TRBD1 agrees at 7 bases. This receptor was obtained from a young man with acute or convalescent COVID-19. The CDR3 nucleotides are TGTGCCAGCAGCCGCAGGGACAGCCTAGATACGCAGTATTTT. Encoded protein: CASSRRDSLDTQYF.